This T cell receptor (beta chain) derives from a study of sequential checkpoint blockade in melanoma. Treatment noted: randomized to nivolumab then ipilimumab (arm A) or the reverse (arm B). Clones were sequenced by immunoSEQ multiplex PCR, and TCRdb holds only the in-frame ones, with some missing. The data show approximately 21,000 clones, 82% seen once. The clonotype originates from a human donor with melanoma. The sample consisted of CD8+ T cells sorted from blood (inferred from file names), taken from a patient given nivolumab and ipilimumab in sequence.

The CDR3 loop is CASWPGGLSPLHF. CDR3 in DNA: TGTGCCAGCTGGCCGGGGGGTCTTTCACCCCTCCACTTT. The genes are TRBV27 and TRBJ1-6; possible D gene TRBD1, 5 bases. Trimming cost V 8 bases and J 9 bases, with 14 bases left between them. The CDR3 consists of 13 residues. Germline assignment: CDR1 MNHEY and CDR2 SMNVEV (reference sequence).